One and the same sample provided the 2 T cell receptor beta chains below, sequenced in a study of cytomegalovirus exposure and HLA in healthy donors. The PCR had 60 Vbeta and 13 Jbeta primers. Assay: immunoSEQ multiplex PCR; the TCRdb copy retains only in-frame clones and omits some. Altogether more than 120,000 clones are present, 78% being singletons, with the ten largest covering less than 7.5%. What was sequenced was PBMCs. These receptors all come from a woman aged 40 to 50 in good health and CMV-seropositive.

V usage is TRBV30 and J usage is TRBJ1-1, with 9 positions matching TRBD1. The CDR3 is made up of 14 amino acids. The V gene end was trimmed by 5 bases and the J gene end by 3 bases; junction bases not matched to a gene: 7. Germline values: CDR1 GTSNPN, CDR2 SVGIG (reference sequence). DNA of the CDR3: TGTGCCTGGTTAACAGGGGGCGCGCACACTGAAGCTTTCTTT. It encodes CAWLTGGAHTEAFF.

CDR3 amino acids: CASSSTKYEQYF. DNA for the CDR3: TGTGCCAGCAGCTCAACAAAATACGAGCAGTACTTC. V and J are TRBV6-6 and TRBJ2-7; D ambiguous. Germline CDR1 and CDR2: MNHNY and SVGAGI (reference sequence). This CDR3 has 12 amino acids. Deletions cut 6 bases from V and 4 bases from J, with 10 bases between.